These T cell receptor beta chains were read from a single sample in a study of human T cells and chemical hapten exposure. TCRdb analysed the RACE reads with MiXCR anew, one entry per CDR3 protein. The table records approximately 260,000 distinct CDR3 sequences, approximately 7.5% of them present only once. The source was whole blood, collected in connection with sensitization to the hapten diphenylcyclopropenone (DPC). Every receptor here comes from a man aged 18 to 35 with alopecia areata. Some clones in this sample may be carry-over from other donors' samples. Both conserved end residues are part of each CDR3. Each record gives: clone size, D gene, V gene, J gene, CDR3 DNA, CDR3 protein. The D gene is left open where the match is weak. For some rows the clone size is stated as once, few or many, or as a class when expanded; others skip it.

clone size: few
D gene: .
V gene: TRBV12-3/TRBV12-4
J gene: TRBJ1-1
CDR3 DNA: TGTGCCAGCTCCGAGACAGGGAACACTGAAGCTTTCTTT
CDR3 protein: CASSETGNTEAFF

clone size: few
D gene: .
V gene: TRBV5-4
J gene: TRBJ2-3
CDR3 DNA: TGTGCCAGCAGCTTGGAGGCCCTGGGGCGGACGCAGTATTTT
CDR3 protein: CASSLEALGRTQYF

clone size: many
D gene: .
V gene: TRBV29-1
J gene: TRBJ1-1
CDR3 DNA: TGCACCGCGGGGGACACTGAAGCTTTCTTT
CDR3 protein: CTAGDTEAFF

clone size: .
D gene: TRBD2
V gene: TRBV12-3/TRBV12-4
J gene: TRBJ2-1
CDR3 DNA: TGTGCCAGCAGAGTACTAGCGGGGGCCTACAATGAGCAGTTCTTC
CDR3 protein: CASRVLAGAYNEQFF

clone size: .
D gene: .
V gene: TRBV2
J gene: TRBJ1-5
CDR3 DNA: TGTGCCAGTTCTAACGGAGGGAATCAGCCCCAGCATTTT
CDR3 protein: CASSNGGNQPQHF

clone size: .
D gene: TRBD2
V gene: TRBV29-1
J gene: TRBJ2-3
CDR3 DNA: TGCAGCGTTGAGGCTAGCGGGGATACGCAGTATTTT
CDR3 protein: CSVEASGDTQYF

clone size: few
D gene: TRBD1
V gene: TRBV14
J gene: TRBJ2-1
CDR3 DNA: TGTGCCAGCAGCACAGGGGCAGGTGAGCAGTTCTTC
CDR3 protein: CASSTGAGEQFF

clone size: few
D gene: .
V gene: TRBV11-2
J gene: TRBJ2-1
CDR3 DNA: TGTGCCAGCAGCTTAGCTGTAACGCCAGTCCAGTTCTTC
CDR3 protein: CASSLAVTPVQFF

clone size: many
D gene: .
V gene: TRBV7-9
J gene: TRBJ1-5
CDR3 DNA: TGTGCCAGCAGCTTAGACAGTTACAATCAGCCCCAGCATTTT
CDR3 protein: CASSLDSYNQPQHF

clone size: many
D gene: TRBD2
V gene: TRBV5-5
J gene: TRBJ2-5
CDR3 DNA: TGTGCCAGCAGCTTGGAGCCTAGCGGGGGGATGATTAACCCGTACTTC
CDR3 protein: CASSLEPSGGMINPYF

clone size: .
D gene: .
V gene: TRBV5-1
J gene: TRBJ2-3
CDR3 DNA: TGCGCCAGCAGCTTGGGAACAACTAGCACAGATACGCAGTATTTT
CDR3 protein: CASSLGTTSTDTQYF

clone size: many
D gene: .
V gene: TRBV20-1
J gene: TRBJ1-3
CDR3 DNA: TGCAGTGCCAGATGGGACTCTGGAAACACCATATATTTT
CDR3 protein: CSARWDSGNTIYF

clone size: few
D gene: .
V gene: TRBV6-5
J gene: TRBJ2-2
CDR3 DNA: TGTGCCAGCAGTTACTCTAGGCCCCTCTCCTTTGTGGGGGAGCTGTTTTTT
CDR3 protein: CASSYSRPLSFVGELFF

clone size: .
D gene: .
V gene: TRBV5-6
J gene: TRBJ1-6
CDR3 DNA: TGTGCCAGCAGCGACATCTCAAGACTCCCCCACTTT
CDR3 protein: CASSDISRLPHF

clone size: .
D gene: .
V gene: TRBV20-1
J gene: TRBJ1-2
CDR3 DNA: TGCAGTGCCCTTGGACAGATTCCTAACTATGGCTACACCTTC
CDR3 protein: CSALGQIPNYGYTF

clone size: many
D gene: .
V gene: TRBV6-2/TRBV6-3
J gene: TRBJ1-1
CDR3 DNA: TGTGCCAGCGGCACAGGGAGCTATGAAGCTTTCTTT
CDR3 protein: CASGTGSYEAFF

clone size: .
D gene: .
V gene: TRBV5-5
J gene: TRBJ1-6
CDR3 DNA: TGTGCCAGCAGCTTTAGGACGGTCTATAATTCACCCCTCCACTTT
CDR3 protein: CASSFRTVYNSPLHF

clone size: few
D gene: .
V gene: TRBV24-1
J gene: TRBJ2-1
CDR3 DNA: TGTGCCACCAGTGATTTGTCCGTAAAATCCTACAATGAGCAGTTCTTC
CDR3 protein: CATSDLSVKSYNEQFF

clone size: .
D gene: .
V gene: TRBV3-1
J gene: TRBJ1-2
CDR3 DNA: TGTGCCAGCAGCCAAGTTGGGACCCCTGGCTACACCTTC
CDR3 protein: CASSQVGTPGYTF

clone size: many
D gene: TRBD2
V gene: TRBV4-1
J gene: TRBJ2-3
CDR3 DNA: TGCGCCAGCAGCCAAGGTGGGAGCGGGGGGCCAGATACGCAGTATTTT
CDR3 protein: CASSQGGSGGPDTQYF

clone size: .
D gene: .
V gene: TRBV12-3/TRBV12-4
J gene: TRBJ1-5
CDR3 DNA: TGTGCCAGCAGTTCGTCAAGCAATCAGCCCCAGCATTTT
CDR3 protein: CASSSSSNQPQHF

clone size: many
D gene: .
V gene: TRBV6-2/TRBV6-3
J gene: TRBJ2-1
CDR3 DNA: TGTGCCAGCGCAACAGGGTTGAGCTCCTACAATGAGCAGTTCTTC
CDR3 protein: CASATGLSSYNEQFF